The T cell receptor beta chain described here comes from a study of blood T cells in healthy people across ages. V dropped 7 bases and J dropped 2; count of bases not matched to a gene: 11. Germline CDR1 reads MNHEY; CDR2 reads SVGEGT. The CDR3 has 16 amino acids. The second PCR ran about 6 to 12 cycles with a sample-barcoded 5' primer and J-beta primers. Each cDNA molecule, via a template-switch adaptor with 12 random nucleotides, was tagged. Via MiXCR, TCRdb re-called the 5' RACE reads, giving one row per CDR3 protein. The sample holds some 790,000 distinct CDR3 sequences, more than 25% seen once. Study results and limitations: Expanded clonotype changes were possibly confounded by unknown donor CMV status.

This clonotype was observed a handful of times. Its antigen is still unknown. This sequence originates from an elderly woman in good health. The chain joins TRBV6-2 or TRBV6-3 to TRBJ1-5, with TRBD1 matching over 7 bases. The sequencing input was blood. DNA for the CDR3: TGTGCCAGCAATCACCTCAGGGGGTCGGGCAATCAGCCCCAGCATTTT. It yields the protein CASNHLRGSGNQPQHF.